A single sample is the source of the 18 T cell receptor beta chains below, sequenced in a study of CXCR3-negative and CXCR3-positive naive CD8 T cells. Libraries were UMI-labeled 5' RACE TRB cDNA. Reprocessing the 5' RACE reads, TCRdb reports a single entry for every CDR3 protein and omits DNA. The sample holds tens of thousands of distinct CDR3 sequences. Sequencing was performed on naive CXCR3- CD8+ T cells from blood. Regarding subset: CD45RO-CCR7+CD27+CD95- naive CD8+ T cells lacking CXCR3 (TNR3-). All receptors derive from a human donor in good health. Some clones in this sample may be carry-over from other donors' samples.

This rearrangement joins TRBV28 to TRBJ2-7; TCRdb returns TRBD1, unconfirmable since there is no DNA. CDR1 is MDHEN and CDR2 is SYDVKM in the germline V gene. CDR3 length: 16 residues. The CDR3 loop reads CASGYGAATIIYEQYF. The whole variable domain, remainder taken from reference TRBV28 and TRBJ2-7, is DVKVTQSSRYLVKRTGEKVFLECVQDMDHENMFWYRQDPGLGLRLIYFSYDVKMKEKGDIPEGYSVSREKKERFSLILESASTNQTSMYLCASGYGAATIIYEQYFGPGTRLTVT.

V is TRBV7-9 and J is TRBJ2-7. This CDR3 contains 13 residues. CDR1 SEHNR and CDR2 FQNEAQ come from the germline V gene (reference sequence). CDR3 amino acids: CASSQDGTYEQYF.

The chain recombines TRBV5-1 with TRBJ1-1; no DNA is available, so the TRBD1 call from TCRdb remains unchecked. The germline CDR1 and CDR2 sequences are SGHRS and YFSETQ. This CDR3 has 14 residues. The CDR3 spells CASSLPDGRTEAFF.

V usage is TRBV12-3 or TRBV12-4 and J usage is TRBJ1-2; with no DNA, the TCRdb D assignment of TRBD1 cannot be verified. The CDR3 sequence is 11 residues long. CDR3 sequence: CASWGEFGYTF.

The J gene is TRBJ2-3, the V gene TRBV2; TCRdb's D call of TRBD2 is untestable without DNA. This CDR3 region has 17 residues. Germline V CDR1 and CDR2: SNHLY, FYNNEI. CDR3 in amino acids: CASSGLDRRTRTDTQYF.

The chain carries TRBV28 and TRBJ1-1. The CDR3 is 14 amino acids. The V gene's germline CDR1 is MDHEN and CDR2 SYDVKM. CDR3 in amino acids: CASTLRKRGAEAFF.

The chain carries TRBV7-9 and TRBJ2-7; the TCRdb D gene call, TRBD1, has no DNA to confirm it. Germline V lookup: CDR1 SEHNR, CDR2 FQNEAQ (reference sequence). The length of the CDR3 is 16 residues. The CDR3 here is CASSLAAGGISYEQYF.

The chain combines TRBV7-3 with TRBJ2-3; without DNA, the TCRdb call of TRBD2 cannot be checked. Germline CDR1 is SGHTA and CDR2 is FQGTGA. CDR3 size: 14 residues. CDR3 sequence reads: CASRAAGFTDTQYF.

The CDR3 protein is CASSRGGQGLIENIQYF. This chain connects TRBV5-6 to TRBJ2-4; TCRdb gives TRBD1 as the D gene, but with no DNA this cannot be confirmed. Germline V gene data show CDR1 as SGHDT and CDR2 as YYEEEE. The CDR3 has 17 amino acids.

The rearrangement uses TRBV29-1 and TRBJ1-2; the D call of TRBD1 rests on TCRdb alone, since no DNA is present to check it. The CDR3 is made up of 13 amino acids. Germline CDR1 reads SQVTM; CDR2 reads ANQGSEA. CDR3 region: CSVSTGGIYGYTF. Full variable domain (outside the CDR3, taken from reference TRBV29-1 and TRBJ1-2): SAVISQKPSRDICQRGTSLTIQCQVDSQVTMMFWYRQQPGQSLTLIATANQGSEATYESGFVIDKFPISRPNLTFSTLTVSNMSPEDSSIYLCSVSTGGIYGYTFGSGTRLTVV.

This chain uses TRBV25-1 with TRBJ2-7; TCRdb names TRBD1, which stays unverified in the absence of DNA. This CDR3 spans 15 amino acids. Germline V lookup: CDR1 MGHDK, CDR2 SYGVNS. Here the CDR3 reads CASSEGTTGAYEQYF.

CDR3: CASSTGTGANYGYTF. The gene calls are TRBV7-9 and TRBJ1-2; TCRdb gives TRBD1 as the D gene, but with no DNA this cannot be confirmed. There are 15 residues in the CDR3. The V gene's germline CDR1 is SEHNR and CDR2 FQNEAQ (reference sequence).

The CDR3 sequence is CASSPRSRASDPLHF. This chain connects TRBV5-1 to TRBJ1-6; TCRdb's D gene call, TRBD1, goes unchecked for lack of DNA. Per the germline V gene, CDR1 is SGHRS and CDR2 is YFSETQ. The CDR3 runs 15 residues.

The chain joins TRBV29-1 to TRBJ2-3; absent DNA, TCRdb's TRBD1 call cannot be checked. The CDR3 has 18 residues. Per germline, CDR1 SQVTM and CDR2 ANQGSEA. Here the CDR3 reads CSLLGGVGPGPATDTQYF.

J is TRBJ1-5 and V is TRBV12-3 or TRBV12-4. There are 15 residues in the CDR3. CDR3 amino acids: CASSLGGFPRPPQHF.

The chain combines TRBV6-5 with TRBJ1-1. This CDR3 is built from 13 residues. Germline V gene sequence: CDR1 MNHEY, CDR2 SVGAGI. The CDR3 sequence is CASSSFMNTEAFF.

The chain combines TRBV14 with TRBJ2-1; the D gene TCRdb calls, TRBD1, cannot be checked with no DNA. Germline V gene sequence: CDR1 SGHDN, CDR2 FVKESK. The CDR3 has 13 amino acids. The chain's CDR3 is CASSQTGYNEQFF.

The chain joins TRBV11-2 to TRBJ2-7; no DNA is available, so the TRBD1 call from TCRdb remains unchecked. Germline loops: CDR1 SGHAT, CDR2 FQNNGV. CDR3 length equals 13 residues. The CDR3 sequence: CASSHRQGNEQYF.